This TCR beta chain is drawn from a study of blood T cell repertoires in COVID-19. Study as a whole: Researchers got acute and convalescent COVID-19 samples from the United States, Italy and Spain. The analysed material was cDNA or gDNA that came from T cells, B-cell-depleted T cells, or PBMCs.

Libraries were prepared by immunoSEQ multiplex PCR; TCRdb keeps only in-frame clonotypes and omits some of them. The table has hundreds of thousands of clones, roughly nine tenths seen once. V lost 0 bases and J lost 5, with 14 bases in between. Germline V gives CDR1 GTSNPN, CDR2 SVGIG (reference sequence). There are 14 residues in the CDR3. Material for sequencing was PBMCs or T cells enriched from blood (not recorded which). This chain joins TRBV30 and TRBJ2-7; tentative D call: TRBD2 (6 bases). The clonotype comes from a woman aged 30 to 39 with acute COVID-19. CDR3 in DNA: TGTGCCTGGAGTGTACGGCGCGGGGTCGACGAGCAGTACTTC. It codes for CAWSVRRGVDEQYF.